One and the same sample provided the 18 T cell receptor beta chains below, sequenced in a study of T-cell reconstitution after alpha-beta-depleted transplantation in children. Unique molecular identifiers tagged the TCRbeta library. TCRdb analysed the PCR reads with MiXCR anew, one entry per CDR3 protein. This sample has fewer than 250,000 distinct CDR3 sequences, with around 8% found just once. Sequencing was performed on PBMCs, mostly from graft donor cells, taken 180 days after TCRalphabeta/CD19-depleted stem cell transplant. These receptors came from a male patient younger than 18 who had a stem cell transplant for acute lymphoblastic leukemia, so the T cells may come from the graft donor.

This clonotype was seen many times. V usage is TRBV5-1 and J usage is TRBJ2-2; D is tentatively TRBD1 or TRBD2 (6 bases each). The CDR3 has 15 amino acids. Germline assignment: CDR1 SGHRS and CDR2 YFSETQ. Trimming left V 4 bases short and J 4 bases short, with 14 bases between. As DNA, the CDR3 is TGCGCCAGCAGCGGCAGGGGAGCGGGCACCGGGGAGCTGTTTTTT. It encodes CASSGRGAGTGELFF.

At least ten counts were recorded for this clonotype. The chain uses TRBV4-3 and TRBJ1-1, with D unclear. V was cut by 1 base and J by 3 bases, with 18 bases left in between. Per germline, CDR1 LGHNA and CDR2 YSLEER. The CDR3 is made up of 17 amino acids. The CDR3, as DNA: TGCGCCAGCAGCCAAGTCGGGTGGGTCATCCGCGACACTGAAGCTTTCTTT. Translating it yields CASSQVGWVIRDTEAFF.

Ten or more counts support this clonotype. The V and J genes are TRBV9 and TRBJ2-2; 9 nucleotides agree with TRBD2. V was clipped by 4 bases and J by 7 bases; unmatched bases: 8. Germline CDR1 SGDLS, CDR2 YYNGEE. The CDR3 consists of 15 residues. CDR3 coding DNA: TGTGCCAGCAGCTTCGCGGGGGGGCCGGGCGGGGAGCTGTTTTTT. Its translation is CASSFAGGPGGELFF.

In the case of this clonotype: This sequence may be a read error, since a much larger clone differs from it by one base. CDR3 sequence reads: CASSPPLSDTRYF. Written as DNA, the CDR3 is TGTGCCAGCAGTCCCCCATTATCAGATACGCGGTATTTT. V usage is TRBV2 and J usage is TRBJ2-3; D is uncertain. Germline CDR1 SNHLY, CDR2 FYNNEI. This CDR3 spans 13 amino acids.

This clonotype has at least ten counts. J is TRBJ2-1 and V is TRBV11-3; tentatively, D is TRBD1 (5 bases). Per the germline V gene, CDR1 is SGHNT and CDR2 is YENEEA. Deletions cut 1 base from V and 4 bases from J, with 11 bases between. The length of the CDR3 is 15 residues. In DNA form, the CDR3 reads TGTGCCAGCAGCTTAGGTCCGACAGAGTACAATGAGCAGTTCTTC. Translation gives CASSLGPTEYNEQFF.

In this sample, this clonotype turned up many times. V is TRBV20-1 and J is TRBJ2-1; TRBD2 agrees at 10 bases. The germline CDR1 and CDR2 sequences are DFQATT and SNEGSKA (reference sequence). This CDR3 region has 12 residues. In DNA, the CDR3 is TGCAGCCTAGCGGGAGTCGCTGGTGAGCAGTTCTTC. This sequence encodes CSLAGVAGEQFF.

This clonotype occurred many times. This chain links TRBV20-1 with TRBJ2-7, with TRBD2 identical over 7 bases. This CDR3 comprises 16 residues. The junction had 12 bases not matched to a gene; V was cut back by 0 bases and J by 4 bases. Germline V gene data show CDR1 as DFQATT and CDR2 as SNEGSKA (reference sequence). The CDR3 DNA reads TGCAGTGCTAGAGATTTGAGGACACCGGGGGGTTACGAGCAGTACTTC. It yields the protein CSARDLRTPGGYEQYF.

With respect to this clonotype: This sequence may be a read error, since a much larger clone differs from it by one base. The gene calls are TRBV20-1 and TRBJ2-1, with 7 nucleotides matching TRBD2. This CDR3 has 15 residues. V shed 0 bases and J 2 bases; nucleotides not matched to a gene: 4. The germline CDR1 and CDR2 sequences are DFQATT and SNEGSKA (reference sequence). The CDR3 nucleotides read TGCAGTGCTAGAGAGCTAGCGGCACCCTACAATGAGCAGTTCTTC. Its protein is CSARELAAPYNEQFF.

This clonotype was seen at least ten times. The chain uses TRBV28 and TRBJ2-5; no clear D. Germline V lookup: CDR1 MDHEN, CDR2 SYDVKM. The CDR3 runs 12 residues. With 2 bases removed from V and 7 bases from J, the gap between germline ends came to 8 bases. CDR3 protein: CASSLVLRTQYF. CDR3 coding DNA: TGTGCCAGCAGTTTAGTGCTTAGGACCCAGTACTTC.

The sample holds many counts of this clonotype. The chain joins TRBV6-5 to TRBJ2-7; 12 bases are a match to TRBD2. The V gene end was trimmed by 1 base and the J gene end by 6 bases; junction bases not matched to a gene: 1. CDR1 and CDR2 from the germline V gene are MNHEY and SVGAGI. CDR3 length: 14 residues. The CDR3 reads CASSYWTSGIEQYF. The CDR3, as DNA: TGTGCCAGCAGTTACTGGACTAGCGGGATCGAGCAGTACTTC.

In its sample, this clonotype was seen many times. The J gene is TRBJ2-1, the V gene TRBV6-5; weak D call: TRBD1 (6 bases). The germline V and J ends were trimmed by 0 bases and 2 bases, with 17 bases remaining between them. CDR3 length equals 18 residues. Looked up from germline, CDR1 is MNHEY and CDR2 is SVGAGI. The chain's CDR3 is CASSYSPPQGWAYNEQFF. As DNA, the CDR3 is TGTGCCAGCAGTTACTCACCCCCTCAGGGGTGGGCCTACAATGAGCAGTTCTTC.

This clonotype occurred many times. The chain links TRBV3-1 to TRBJ1-5, with TRBD1 matching 7 bases. Germline V lookup: CDR1 LGHDT, CDR2 YNNKEL (reference sequence). The trim removed 1 base at V and 4 bases at J, leaving 7 bases unmatched. The CDR3 has 16 amino acids. The chain's CDR3 is CASSQGDSHLNQPQHF. The CDR3 nucleotides are TGTGCCAGCAGCCAAGGGGACAGCCACTTGAATCAGCCCCAGCATTTT. Using reference TRBV3-1 and TRBJ1-5 for the parts outside the CDR3, the full variable domain is DTAVSQTPKYLVTQMGNDKSIKCEQNLGHDTMYWYKQDSKKFLKIMFSYNNKELIINETVPNRFSPKSPDKAHLNLHINSLELGDSAVYFCASSQGDSHLNQPQHFGDGTRLSIL.

The table lists this clonotype with many counts. This sequence joins TRBV5-1 and TRBJ1-3; the D gene is possibly TRBD1 (6 bases). V lost 0 bases and J lost 2, with 9 bases in between. The germline CDR1 and CDR2 sequences are SGHRS and YFSETQ. The CDR3 totals 15 residues. CDR3 DNA: TGCGCCAGCAGCTTGGGGGACAACGCTGGAAACACCATATATTTT. The encoded protein is CASSLGDNAGNTIYF. The variable domain in full, with the rest retrieved from reference TRBV5-1 and TRBJ1-3, is KAGVTQTPRYLIKTRGQQVTLSCSPISGHRSVSWYQQTPGQGLQFLFEYFSETQRNKGNFPGRFSGRQFSNSRSEMNVSTLELGDSALYLCASSLGDNAGNTIYFGEGSWLTVV.

V is TRBV6-2 or TRBV6-3 and J is TRBJ2-4, with a tentative D call TRBD1 (6 bases). Germline V lookup: CDR1 MNHEY, CDR2 SVGEGT. With 6 bases removed from V and 4 bases from J, the gap between germline ends came to 19 bases. This CDR3 contains 16 residues. The CDR3 protein is CASSPGQSMGKNIQYF. CDR3 in DNA: TGTGCCAGCAGCCCTGGACAGTCAATGGGTAAAAACATTCAGTACTTC.

A remark on this clonotype: This may be a read error, as it is one base from a much larger clone. The rearrangement links TRBV7-6 to TRBJ1-3; no reliable D call. CDR1 is SGHVS, CDR2 FNYEAQ, per germline. The V end was cut by 0 bases, the J end by 2 bases, with 11 bases between. This CDR3 has 16 amino acids. CDR3 DNA: TGTGCCAGCAGCTTAGCCCTTTACAGCACTGGAAACACCATATATTTT. It yields the protein CASSLALYSTGNTIYF.

Ten or more counts support this clonotype. This chain uses TRBV5-1 with TRBJ2-5, with D possibly being TRBD2 (6 bases). Germline loops: CDR1 SGHRS, CDR2 YFSETQ. The CDR3 is 14 amino acids. V lost 4 bases, J lost 0 bases, and 10 bases lay in between. CDR3: CASSKDYYQETQYF. In DNA form, the CDR3 reads TGCGCCAGCAGCAAGGACTATTACCAAGAGACCCAGTACTTC.

This clonotype came up many times. The chain combines TRBV28 with TRBJ2-7, with 10 nucleotides matching TRBD1. The germline gives CDR1 MDHEN, CDR2 SYDVKM. With V trimmed by 4 bases and J by 5 bases, 8 bases remained unmatched. The CDR3 loop spans 15 amino acids. The CDR3 DNA is TGTGCCAGCAGTTCATCCGGGACAGGGGTCCACGAGCAGTACTTC. Protein sequence: CASSSSGTGVHEQYF.

This clonotype is a singleton in its sample. V gene TRBV2 combines with J gene TRBJ1-2, with D hard to call. The CDR3 covers 13 residues. The germline CDR1 and CDR2 sequences are SNHLY and FYNNEI. Trimming pared 6 bases from V and 5 bases from J, leaving 13 bases between. The CDR3 sequence is CASSSRPRYGYTF. CDR3 DNA: TGTGCCAGCAGCTCCCGGCCTCGGTATGGCTACACCTTC. The full variable domain, rest sourced from reference TRBV2 and TRBJ1-2, is EPEVTQTPSHQVTQMGQEVILRCVPISNHLYFYWYRQILGQKVEFLVSFYNNEISEKSEIFDDQFSVERPDGSNFTLKIRSTKLEDSAMYFCASSSRPRYGYTFGSGTRLTVV.